The entry that follows covers one T cell receptor (beta chain) sequence. Its antigen is currently unknown. The data stem from a study of response to subunit inactivated influenza vaccine. Study-level findings and limits: The authors offered the suggestion that each seasonal influenza vaccination recruits few new T cells.

The germline V gene encodes CDR1 SGHVS and CDR2 FNYEAQ. Germline trimming cut 5 bases from V and 4 bases from J; bases unmatched to any gene: 4. This CDR3 spans 15 amino acids. From the RT-PCR reads, TCRdb called clonotypes with MiXCR, one entry per CDR3 protein. The sample has 700,000 to 900,000 distinct CDR3 sequences, around 21% seen once. Sequenced material: PBMCs from blood, taken 4 to 6 days after vaccination. The TCR originated in a man aged 45-65 years who received an inactivated influenza vaccine. The chain couples TRBV7-6 to TRBJ2-2; 10 nucleotides agree with TRBD1. The CDR3 coding sequence is TGTGCCAGCAGCGTGGGACAGGGGATCACCGGGGAGCTGTTTTTT. It yields the protein CASSVGQGITGELFF.